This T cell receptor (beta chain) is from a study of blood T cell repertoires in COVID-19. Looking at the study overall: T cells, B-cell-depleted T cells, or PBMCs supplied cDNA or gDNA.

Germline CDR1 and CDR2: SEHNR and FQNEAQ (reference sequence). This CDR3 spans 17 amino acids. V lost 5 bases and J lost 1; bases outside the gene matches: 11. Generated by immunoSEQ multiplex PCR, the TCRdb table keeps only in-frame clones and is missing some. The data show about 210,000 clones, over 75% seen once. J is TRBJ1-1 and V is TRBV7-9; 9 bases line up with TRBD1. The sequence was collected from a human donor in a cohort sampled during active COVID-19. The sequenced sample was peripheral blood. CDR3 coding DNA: TGTGCCAGCAGCCCGGCGGACAGGGGAGAGGCGAACACTGAAGCTTTCTTT. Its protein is CASSPADRGEANTEAFF. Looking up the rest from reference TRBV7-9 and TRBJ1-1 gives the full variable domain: DTGVSQNPRHKITKRGQNVTFRCDPISEHNRLYWYRQTLGQGPEFLTYFQNEAQLEKSRLLSDRFSAERPKGSFSTLEIQRTEQGDSAMYLCASSPADRGEANTEAFFGQGTRLTVV.